This TCR beta chain was obtained from a study of blood T cell repertoires in COVID-19. Study context: The origin of the acute and convalescent COVID-19 samples was the United States, Italy and Spain. Sources were T cells, B-cell-depleted T cells, or PBMCs; the material itself was cDNA or gDNA.

Authors' data handling: Amplification of reference gene primers provided the estimated nucleated cell counts. Libraries were prepared by immunoSEQ multiplex PCR; TCRdb keeps only in-frame clonotypes and omits some of them. From that table come the V and J calls and clone size; the DNA was used to work out D and trimming. The table records some 330,000 clones, 89% of them present only once. The V end lost 2 bases, the J end lost 3 bases, and 7 bases lay between the germline ends. The CDR3 totals 13 residues. In Seattle, patients joined the study during active infection and were tracked longitudinally.

Sequenced input: peripheral blood. This rearrangement joins TRBV12-3 or TRBV12-4 to TRBJ1-1; weak D call: TRBD1 (5 bases). The source of this sequence is a woman aged 25 to 39 with COVID-19, enrolled during active disease. CDR3 loop: CASSLQGYTEAFF. CDR3 bases: TGTGCCAGCAGTTTACAGGGTTACACTGAAGCTTTCTTT.